The 11 T cell receptor beta chains below were found in one sample sequenced in a study of T cell responses to AZD1222 COVID-19 vaccine. Assay used: immunoSEQ multiplex PCR; TCRdb lists only in-frame clones, some missing. The sample holds approximately 110,000 clones, around 87% seen once. The sample was peripheral blood, taken on day 0 of AZD1222 vaccination. Receptor source: an adult in good health.

This clone was detected only once. The rearrangement links TRBV5-1 to TRBJ2-1; 9 nucleotides agree with TRBD2. CDR3 size: 15 residues. V shed 2 bases and J 5 bases; nucleotides not matched to a gene: 5. Germline loops: CDR1 SGHRS, CDR2 YFSETQ. CDR3 nucleotide sequence: TGCGCCAGCAGCTTAAATAGCGGGGGTAACAATGAGCAGTTCTTC. Its protein is CASSLNSGGNNEQFF.

The count of this clone is one. The J gene is TRBJ1-1, the V gene TRBV9; 7 bases agree with TRBD1. The CDR3 runs 16 residues. V was pared by 0 bases and J by 0 bases, with 5 bases of the junction left unmatched. Germline assignment: CDR1 SGDLS and CDR2 YYNGEE. DNA for the CDR3: TGTGCCAGCAGCGTAGGAGGGACAGTATTGAACACTGAAGCTTTCTTT. Translation: CASSVGGTVLNTEAFF. Using reference TRBV9 and TRBJ1-1 for the parts outside the CDR3, the full variable domain is DSGVTQTPKHLITATGQRVTLRCSPRSGDLSVYWYQQSLDQGLQFLIQYYNGEERAKGNILERFSAQQFPDLHSELNLSSLELGDSALYFCASSVGGTVLNTEAFFGQGTRLTVV.

This chain joins TRBV12-3 or TRBV12-4 and TRBJ2-5; no definite D call. The CDR3 has 13 residues. V was cut by 2 bases and J by 5 bases, with 9 bases left in between. The CDR3 region has the DNA TGTGCCAGCAGTTTAATGGCCGGGGAGACCCAGTACTTC. It is translated as CASSLMAGETQYF.

In its sample, this clone was seen a few times. CDR3 in amino acids: CASNQGHQIMNTEAFF. For the CDR3, the DNA is TGTGCCAGCAACCAAGGACACCAGATTATGAACACTGAAGCTTTCTTT. The rearrangement links TRBV7-2 to TRBJ1-1; weak D call: TRBD1 (5 bases). The V end lost 7 bases, the J end lost 0 bases, and 18 bases lay between the germline ends. CDR1 SGHTA and CDR2 FQGNSA come from the germline V gene. The CDR3 sequence is 16 residues long.

The chain has TRBV28 and TRBJ2-5, with TRBD1 matching over 8 bases. V lost 3 bases and J lost 0; bases outside the gene matches: 6. The CDR3 runs 16 residues. Germline values: CDR1 MDHEN, CDR2 SYDVKM. CDR3 nucleotides: TGTGCCAGCAGTTTTCTCGGGACAGGCCACCAAGAGACCCAGTACTTC. Its translation: CASSFLGTGHQETQYF.

V gene TRBV19 combines with J gene TRBJ1-5, with D unresolved. Germline V lookup: CDR1 LNHDA, CDR2 SQIVND (reference sequence). Trimming cost V 3 bases and J 3 bases, with 12 bases left between them. This CDR3 contains 15 residues. The CDR3 DNA sequence: TGTGCCAGTAGTATCGTCGGCACCACCAATCAGCCCCAGCATTTT. Amino acids: CASSIVGTTNQPQHF.

CDR3 nucleotide sequence: TGTGCCAGCAGCAGAGACAGGGCTGGAAACACCATATATTTT. Amino acid sequence: CASSRDRAGNTIYF. The J gene is TRBJ1-3, the V gene TRBV9; TRBD1 matches at 7 bases. Germline CDR1 reads SGDLS; CDR2 reads YYNGEE. V trimming: 4 bases; J trimming: 2 bases; junction bases outside the gene matches: 3. The CDR3 consists of 14 residues.

This clone was picked up one time. The rearrangement joins TRBV30 to TRBJ1-2; D call uncertain. This CDR3 has 12 residues. V lost 0 bases and J 6 bases, leaving 8 bases between the germline ends. CDR1 and CDR2 from the germline V gene are GTSNPN and SVGIG (reference sequence). CDR3 in DNA: TGTGCCTGGAGTGTAAAGGGAAATGGCTACACCTTC. Residues: CAWSVKGNGYTF.

The rearrangement links TRBV6-5 to TRBJ2-6; maybe TRBD2 (5 bases). CDR3 size: 15 residues. Germline CDR1 MNHEY, CDR2 SVGAGI. The V end was cut by 4 bases, the J end by 2 bases, with 9 bases between. Here the CDR3 reads CASSWRSAGANVLTF. CDR3 nucleotides: TGTGCCAGCAGTTGGAGGTCCGCTGGGGCCAACGTCCTGACTTTC.

This chain links TRBV5-1 with TRBJ1-2, with TRBD1 matching 8 bases. The CDR3 covers 15 residues. V shed 2 bases, J shed 5 bases, and the junction held 8 bases outside the gene matches. Germline V gene lookup returns CDR1 SGHRS and CDR2 YFSETQ. CDR3 coding DNA: TGCGCCAGCAGCTTCCAGGACAGGGAAGGTTATGGCTACACCTTC. It specifies CASSFQDREGYGYTF.

The chain couples TRBV18 to TRBJ1-2, with 10 positions matching TRBD1. The V gene's germline CDR1 is KGHSH and CDR2 LQKENI. The CDR3 consists of 15 residues. V shed 2 bases and J 1 base; nucleotides not matched to a gene: 1. CDR3 nucleotide sequence: TGTGCCAGCTCACCAGGGACAGGGGTTAACTATGGCTACACCTTC. Translation: CASSPGTGVNYGYTF. Variable domain in full (rest from reference TRBV18 and TRBJ1-2): NAGVMQNPRHLVRRRGQEARLRCSPMKGHSHVYWYRQLPEEGLKFMVYLQKENIIDESGMPKERFSAEFPKEGPSILRIQQVVRGDSAAYFCASSPGTGVNYGYTFGSGTRLTVV.